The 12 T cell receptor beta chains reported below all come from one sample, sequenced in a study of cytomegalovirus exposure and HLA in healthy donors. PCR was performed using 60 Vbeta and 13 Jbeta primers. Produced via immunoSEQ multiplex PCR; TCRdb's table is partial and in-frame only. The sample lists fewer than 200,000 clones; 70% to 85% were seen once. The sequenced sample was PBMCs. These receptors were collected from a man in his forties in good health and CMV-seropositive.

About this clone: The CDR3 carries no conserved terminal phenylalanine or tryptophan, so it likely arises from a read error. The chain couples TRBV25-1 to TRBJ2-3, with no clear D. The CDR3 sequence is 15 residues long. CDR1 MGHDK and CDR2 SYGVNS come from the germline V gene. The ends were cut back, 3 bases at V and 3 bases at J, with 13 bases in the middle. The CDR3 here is CASSDISSGTDTQYS. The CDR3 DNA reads TGTGCCAGCAGTGATATTAGCAGTGGGACAGATACGCAGTATTCT.

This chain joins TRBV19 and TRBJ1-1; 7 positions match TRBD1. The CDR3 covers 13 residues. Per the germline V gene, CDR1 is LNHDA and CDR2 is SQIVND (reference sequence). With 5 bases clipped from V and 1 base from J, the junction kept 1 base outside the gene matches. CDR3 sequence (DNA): TGTGCCAGTAGTCCAGGGGGGAACACTGAAGCTTTCTTT. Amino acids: CASSPGGNTEAFF.

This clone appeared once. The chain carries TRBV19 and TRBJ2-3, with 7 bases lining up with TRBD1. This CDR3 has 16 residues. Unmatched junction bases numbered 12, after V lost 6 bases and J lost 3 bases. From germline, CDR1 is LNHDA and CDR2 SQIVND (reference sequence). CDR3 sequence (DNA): TGTGCCAGTAGGGGGACAGAATTACCCCCGACAGATACGCAGTATTTT. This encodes CASRGTELPPTDTQYF. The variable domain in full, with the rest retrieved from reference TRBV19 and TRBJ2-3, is DGGITQSPKYLFRKEGQNVTLSCEQNLNHDAMYWYRQDPGQGLRLIYYSQIVNDFQKGDIAEGYSVSREKKESFPLTVTSAQKNPTAFYLCASRGTELPPTDTQYFGPGTRLTVL.

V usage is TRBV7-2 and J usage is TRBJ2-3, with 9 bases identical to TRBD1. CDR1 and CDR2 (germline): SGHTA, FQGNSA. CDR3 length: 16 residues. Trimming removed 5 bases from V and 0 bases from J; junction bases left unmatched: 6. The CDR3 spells CASSPGTGLSTDTQYF. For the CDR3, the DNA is TGTGCCAGCAGCCCAGGGACAGGGCTTAGCACAGATACGCAGTATTTT.

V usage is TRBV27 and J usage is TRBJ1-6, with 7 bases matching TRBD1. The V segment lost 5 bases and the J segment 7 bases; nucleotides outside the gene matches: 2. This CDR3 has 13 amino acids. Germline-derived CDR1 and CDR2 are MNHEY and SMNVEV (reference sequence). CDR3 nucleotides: TGTGCCAGCAGTCCACAGGGGAATTCACCCCTCCACTTT. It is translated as CASSPQGNSPLHF.

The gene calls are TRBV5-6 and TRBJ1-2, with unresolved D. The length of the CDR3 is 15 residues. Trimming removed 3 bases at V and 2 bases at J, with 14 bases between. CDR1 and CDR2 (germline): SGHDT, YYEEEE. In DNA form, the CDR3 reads TGTGCCAGCAGCTCCCGACTCCCGGTGAACTATGGCTACACCTTC. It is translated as CASSSRLPVNYGYTF.

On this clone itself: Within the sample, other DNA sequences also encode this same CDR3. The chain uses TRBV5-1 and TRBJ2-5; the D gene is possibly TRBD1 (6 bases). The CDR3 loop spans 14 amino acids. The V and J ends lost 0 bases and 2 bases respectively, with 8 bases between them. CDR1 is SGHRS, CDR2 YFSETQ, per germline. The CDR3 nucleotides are TGCGCCAGCAGCTTGGTGCAGGGGCAAGAGACCCAGTACTTC. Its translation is CASSLVQGQETQYF.

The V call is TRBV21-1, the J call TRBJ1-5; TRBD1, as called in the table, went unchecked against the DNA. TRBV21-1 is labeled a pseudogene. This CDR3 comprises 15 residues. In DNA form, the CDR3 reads TGTGCCAGCAGAGAGGGGGGACAGGGGGACCAGCCCCAGCATTTT. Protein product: CASREGGQGDQPQHF.

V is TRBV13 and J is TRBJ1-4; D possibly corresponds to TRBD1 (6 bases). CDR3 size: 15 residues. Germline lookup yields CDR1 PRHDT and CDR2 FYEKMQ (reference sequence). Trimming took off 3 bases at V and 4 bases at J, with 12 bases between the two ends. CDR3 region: CASSFRTGNNEKLFF. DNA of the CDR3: TGTGCCAGCAGCTTCCGTACAGGGAATAATGAAAAACTGTTTTTT.

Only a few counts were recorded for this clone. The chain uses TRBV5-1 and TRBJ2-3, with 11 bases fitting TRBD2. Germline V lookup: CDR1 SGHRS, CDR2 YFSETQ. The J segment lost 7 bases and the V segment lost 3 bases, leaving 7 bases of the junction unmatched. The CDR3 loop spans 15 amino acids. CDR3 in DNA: TGCGCCAGCAGCTACTCCGGGACTAGCGGCAATACGCAGTATTTT. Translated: CASSYSGTSGNTQYF.

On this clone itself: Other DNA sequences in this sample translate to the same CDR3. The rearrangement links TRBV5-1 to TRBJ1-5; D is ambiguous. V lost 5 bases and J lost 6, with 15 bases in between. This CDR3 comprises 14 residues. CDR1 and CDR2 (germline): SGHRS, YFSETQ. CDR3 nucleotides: TGCGCCAGCAGTCTCGCGGGAGGAACTCAGCCCCAGCATTTT. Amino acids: CASSLAGGTQPQHF.

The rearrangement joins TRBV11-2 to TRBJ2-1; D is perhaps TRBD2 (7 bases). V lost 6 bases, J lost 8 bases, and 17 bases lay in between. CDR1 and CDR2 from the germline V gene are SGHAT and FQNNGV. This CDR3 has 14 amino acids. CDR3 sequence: CASRSLGGAYEQFF. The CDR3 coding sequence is TGTGCCAGCAGATCCCTTGGGGGGGCCTATGAGCAGTTCTTC. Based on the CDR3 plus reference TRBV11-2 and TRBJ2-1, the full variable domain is EAGVAQSPRYKIIEKRQSVAFWCNPISGHATLYWYQQILGQGPKLLIQFQNNGVVDDSQLPKDRFSAERLKGVDSTLKIQPAKLEDSAVYLCASRSLGGAYEQFFGPGTRLTVL.